The rows below give T cell receptor beta chains drawn from one sample of a study of T cell responses to AZD1222 COVID-19 vaccine. Using immunoSEQ multiplex PCR, the repertoire was profiled, and TCRdb retains in-frame clones only, with some absent. The table lists roughly 150,000 clones, approximately 92% of them singletons. The sample in question was peripheral blood, obtained on day 0 of AZD1222 vaccination. The receptors originated from an adult in good health. The CDR3 runs from the conserved cysteine through the conserved F or W. The size field is filled for only some rows; it gives once, few, many or a size class.

v_gene,abundance,j_gene,CDR3aa
TRBV28,-,TRBJ2-2,CASSPGGPNTGELFF
TRBV5-6,-,TRBJ2-6,CASSSLSSGANVLTF
TRBV21-1,-,TRBJ2-3,CASSKGLAGGQVTDTQYF
TRBV10-3,-,TRBJ2-1,CASSPGLALNEQFF
TRBV9,-,TRBJ1-6,CASSVRQGDSPLHF
TRBV19,-,TRBJ1-2,CASSIWATHGYTF
TRBV14,-,TRBJ1-1,CASSPGGGGEAFF
TRBV3-1/TRBV3-2,-,TRBJ1-6,CASSPDRVHSPLHF
TRBV15,-,TRBJ1-5,CATGAAGFNQPQHF
TRBV2,-,TRBJ2-7,CATTGTYEQYF
TRBV11-2,-,TRBJ2-1,CASSLDVAFNEQFF
TRBV19,-,TRBJ1-5,CASSFDDQPQHF
TRBV7-6,-,TRBJ2-7,CASSRTSGQAHEQYF
TRBV19,-,TRBJ2-1,CATSPGGNEQFF
TRBV11-2,-,TRBJ1-6,CASSAQRGSPLHF
TRBV25-1,once,TRBJ1-1,CASRGQGKTEAFF
TRBV6-5,-,TRBJ1-4,CASSSGGQGEEKLFF
TRBV12-3/TRBV12-4,-,TRBJ2-3,CATQVSTDTQYF
TRBV4-1,-,TRBJ1-5,CASSVGQARGNQPQHF
TRBV9,-,TRBJ1-1,CASTLNELNTEAFF
TRBV6-5,-,TRBJ1-1,CASSPSWSQVTEAFF
TRBV2,-,TRBJ1-2,CASRQGLIYGYTF
TRBV6-1,-,TRBJ2-1,CASSTEDARYNEQFF
TRBV2,-,TRBJ1-2,CAPRRGGGYGYTF
TRBV29-1,-,TRBJ1-1,CSAWTGLEAFF
TRBV9,-,TRBJ1-2,CASSAYDRDNYGYTF
TRBV11-2,-,TRBJ1-5,CASSLGTGRNQPQHF
TRBV11-2,-,TRBJ1-2,CASSSTGKWYGYTF
TRBV6-5,-,TRBJ2-3,CASRTADTQYF
TRBV4-1,-,TRBJ2-2,CASSHVDEADGELFF
TRBV6-2/TRBV6-3,-,TRBJ1-6,CASSYWTRNNSPLHF
TRBV4-3,-,TRBJ2-1,CASSQDRGQYNEQFF
TRBV7-9,-,TRBJ2-1,CASSLFGAHGFF
TRBV12-3/TRBV12-4,-,TRBJ2-5,CASSFGIYETQYF
TRBV20-1,-,TRBJ1-5,CSASSGQGAEPQHF
TRBV5-1,-,TRBJ1-4,CASSNPDRGNEKLFF
TRBV7-9,-,TRBJ1-1,CASQVGETNTEAFF
TRBV29-1,-,TRBJ1-2,CSVVGAGGYTF
TRBV11-2,-,TRBJ1-2,CASSPRVDYGYTF
TRBV2,-,TRBJ1-5,CASSGQGNQPQHF
TRBV18,-,TRBJ1-5,CASSPGAGGQPQHF